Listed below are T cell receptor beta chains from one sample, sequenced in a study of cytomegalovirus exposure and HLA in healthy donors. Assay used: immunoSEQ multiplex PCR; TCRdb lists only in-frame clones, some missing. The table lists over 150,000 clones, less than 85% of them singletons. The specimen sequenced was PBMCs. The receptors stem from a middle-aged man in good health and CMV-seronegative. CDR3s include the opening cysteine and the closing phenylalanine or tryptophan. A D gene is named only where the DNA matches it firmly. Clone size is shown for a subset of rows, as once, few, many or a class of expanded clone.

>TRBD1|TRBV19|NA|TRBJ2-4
CASSDRGSTKNIQYF
TGTGCCAGTAGCGACAGGGGATCGACCAAAAACATTCAGTACTTC
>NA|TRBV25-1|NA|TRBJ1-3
CASSPTQGYGNTIYF
TGTGCCAGCTCTCCTACCCAGGGATATGGAAACACCATATATTTT
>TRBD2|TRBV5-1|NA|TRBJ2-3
CASSLGRGGDTQYF
TGCGCCAGCAGCTTGGGTCGCGGGGGAGATACGCAGTATTTT
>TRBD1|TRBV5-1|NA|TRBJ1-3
CASSLQGSSGNTIYF
TGCGCCAGCAGTTTACAGGGGAGCTCTGGAAACACCATATATTTT
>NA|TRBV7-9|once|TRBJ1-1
CASSLAGEAFF
TGTGCCAGCAGCCTCGCCGGGGAAGCTTTCTTT
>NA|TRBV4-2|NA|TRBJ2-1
CASSPLLAPYEQFF
TGTGCCAGCAGCCCCTTGTTAGCCCCATATGAGCAGTTCTTC
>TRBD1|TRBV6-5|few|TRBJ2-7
CASSALGTGNEQYF
TGTGCCAGCAGTGCATTGGGGACAGGGAACGAGCAGTACTTC
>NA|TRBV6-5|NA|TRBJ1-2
CASSSSRGSYGYTF
TGTGCCAGCAGTTCGTCCAGGGGCAGCTATGGCTACACCTTC
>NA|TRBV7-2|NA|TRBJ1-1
CASRYHGQNTEAFF
TGTGCCAGCAGGTATCATGGGCAGAACACTGAAGCTTTCTTT
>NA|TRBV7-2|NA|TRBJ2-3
CASSSYLDTQYF
TGTGCCAGCAGCTCCTACCTGGATACGCAGTATTTT
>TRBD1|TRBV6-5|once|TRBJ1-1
CASSYSTTGRTEAFF
TGTGCCAGCAGTTACTCAACGACAGGGAGGACTGAAGCTTTCTTT
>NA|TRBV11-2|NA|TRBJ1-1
CASSFQGSEAFF
TGTGCCAGCAGCTTTCAGGGTTCCGAAGCTTTCTTT
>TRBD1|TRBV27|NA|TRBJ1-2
CASSLRGPGGYTF
TGTGCCAGCAGTTTGAGGGGGCCGGGCGGCTACACCTTC
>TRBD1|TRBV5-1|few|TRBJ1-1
CASSLAGGQYTEAFF
TGCGCCAGCAGCTTGGCCGGGGGACAGTACACTGAAGCTTTCTTT
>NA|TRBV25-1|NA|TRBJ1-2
CASSNPQGKLYGYTF
TGTGCCAGCAGTAACCCCCAGGGGAAGCTCTATGGCTACACCTTC
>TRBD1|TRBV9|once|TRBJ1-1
CASSSGGTGIEAFF
TGTGCCAGCAGCTCTGGTGGGACAGGTATTGAAGCTTTCTTT
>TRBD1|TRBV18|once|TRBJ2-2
CASSRRTGRSTGELFF
TGTGCCAGCTCACGACGGACAGGGAGAAGCACCGGGGAGCTGTTTTTT
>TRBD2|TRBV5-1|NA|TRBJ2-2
CASRVGGNLLKGTGELFF
TGCGCCAGCAGAGTGGGGGGGAACCTACTGAAGGGCACCGGGGAGCTGTTTTTT
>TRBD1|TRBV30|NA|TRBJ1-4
CAWSVGWGTGNEKLFF
TGTGCCTGGAGTGTAGGTTGGGGGACAGGGAATGAAAAACTGTTTTTT
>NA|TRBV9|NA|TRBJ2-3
CASSVAGAPDTQYF
TGTGCCAGCAGCGTCGCTGGGGCGCCAGATACGCAGTATTTT
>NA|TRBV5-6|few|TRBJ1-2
CASSGGKTNYGYTF
TGTGCCAGCAGCGGGGGGAAGACTAACTATGGCTACACCTTC
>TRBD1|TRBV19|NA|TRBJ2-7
CASKAGTGTYEQYF
TGTGCCAGTAAGGCCGGGACAGGAACCTACGAGCAGTACTTC
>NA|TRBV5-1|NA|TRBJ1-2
CASSDEGRNTF
TGCGCCAGCAGCGACGAAGGGAGGAACACCTTC
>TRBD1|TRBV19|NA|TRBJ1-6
CASSTTGGDNSPLHF
TGTGCCAGTAGTACAACAGGGGGCGATAATTCACCCCTCCACTTT
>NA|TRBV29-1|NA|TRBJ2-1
CSVEEPAGNEQFF
TGCAGCGTTGAAGAACCAGCGGGTAATGAGCAGTTCTTC
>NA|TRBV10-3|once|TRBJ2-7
CAITTGNEQYF
TGTGCCATAACAACAGGGAACGAGCAGTACTTC
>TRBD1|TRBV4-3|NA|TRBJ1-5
CASSQDRAAGGQPQHF
TGCGCCAGCAGCCAAGATCGGGCGGCAGGGGGTCAGCCCCAGCATTTT
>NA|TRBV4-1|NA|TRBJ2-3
CASSQGRGSITDTQYF
TGCGCCAGCAGCCAAGGACGGGGGTCGATCACAGATACGCAGTATTTT
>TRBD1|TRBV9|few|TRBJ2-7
CASSVGTGFREQYF
TGTGCCAGCAGCGTCGGGACAGGGTTTCGCGAGCAGTACTTC
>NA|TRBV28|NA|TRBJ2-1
CASSLWPSSRDLIGNEQFF
TGTGCCAGCAGTTTATGGCCCTCTAGCCGGGATTTGATCGGCAATGAGCAGTTCTTC
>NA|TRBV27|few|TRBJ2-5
CASINSEEGGETQYF
TGTGCCAGCATCAACTCCGAGGAGGGCGGGGAGACCCAGTACTTC
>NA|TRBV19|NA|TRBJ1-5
CASSIRGNQPQHF
TGTGCCAGTAGTATAAGAGGCAATCAGCCCCAGCATTTT
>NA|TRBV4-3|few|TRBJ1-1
CASSQDRWGWANTEAFF
TGCGCCAGCAGCCAAGATAGATGGGGCTGGGCGAACACTGAAGCTTTCTTT
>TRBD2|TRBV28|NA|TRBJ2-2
CAAGSGGGANGELFF
TGTGCCGCCGGGAGCGGCGGGGGGGCGAACGGGGAGCTGTTTTTT
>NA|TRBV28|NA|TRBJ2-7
CASSPSAEGYEQYF
TGTGCCAGCAGTCCATCCGCAGAGGGTTACGAGCAGTACTTC
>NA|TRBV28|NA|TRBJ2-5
CASSFGGRTETQYF
TGTGCCAGCAGTTTCGGCGGGCGAACGGAGACCCAGTACTTC
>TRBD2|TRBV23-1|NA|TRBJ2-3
CASSPVERGAPDTQYF
TGCGCCAGCAGCCCGGTGGAGCGGGGGGCCCCAGATACGCAGTATTTT
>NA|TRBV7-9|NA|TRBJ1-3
CASSPPSSGNTIYF
TGTGCCAGCAGCCCACCGAGCTCTGGAAACACCATATATTTT
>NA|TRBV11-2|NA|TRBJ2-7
CASSTRHYEQYF
TGTGCCAGCAGCACGCGGCACTACGAGCAGTACTTC
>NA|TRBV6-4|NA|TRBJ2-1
CASSDSMRANEQFF
TGTGCCAGCAGTGACTCGATGAGGGCAAATGAGCAGTTCTTC
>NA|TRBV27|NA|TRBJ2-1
CASSSNSLSLYNEQFF
TGTGCCAGCAGTTCTAACAGTCTCTCTCTCTACAATGAGCAGTTCTTC
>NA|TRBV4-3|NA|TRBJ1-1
CASSQEPGLNTEAFF
TGCGCCAGCAGCCAAGAACCGGGTCTGAACACTGAAGCTTTCTTT
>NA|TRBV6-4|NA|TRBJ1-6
CASSASRDSPLHF
TGTGCCAGCAGCGCCTCTCGGGATTCACCCCTCCACTTT
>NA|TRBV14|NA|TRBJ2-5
CASSQRQQETQYF
TGTGCCAGCAGCCAACGACAGCAAGAGACCCAGTACTTC
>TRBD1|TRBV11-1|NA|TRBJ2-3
CASSLGTGQVRDTQYF
TGTGCCAGCAGCTTAGGAACCGGACAGGTCAGGGATACGCAGTATTTT
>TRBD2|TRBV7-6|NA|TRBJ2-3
CASSLVASGGTDTQYF
TGTGCCAGCAGCTTAGTCGCTAGCGGGGGTACAGATACGCAGTATTTT
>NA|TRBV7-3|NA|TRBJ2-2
CASSPTTFTGELFF
TGTGCCAGCAGCCCGACTACTTTCACCGGGGAGCTGTTTTTT
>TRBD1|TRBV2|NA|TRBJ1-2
CARTGAGSGYTF
TGTGCCAGGACAGGGGCTGGTAGTGGCTACACCTTC
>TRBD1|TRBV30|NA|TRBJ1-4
CAWSTGGLLATNEKLFF
TGTGCCTGGAGTACAGGGGGCCTTCTTGCAACTAATGAAAAACTGTTTTTT